The 32 T cell receptor beta chains reported below all come from one sample, sequenced in a study of blood T cell repertoires in COVID-19. TCRdb's table, derived via immunoSEQ multiplex PCR, lists solely in-frame clones and lacks some. The sample contains fewer than 80,000 clones, roughly 77% of which appear only once. The sample comprised peripheral blood. The receptors derive from a human donor in a cohort sampled during active COVID-19.

A few counts support this clone. The rearrangement joins TRBV14 to TRBJ2-1, with D perhaps TRBD2 (5 bases). The CDR3 extends over 15 amino acids. Trimming cost V 3 bases and J 2 bases, with 11 bases left between them. CDR1 is SGHDN and CDR2 is FVKESK in the germline V gene. CDR3 sequence: CASSQPSGAYNEQFF. The CDR3 DNA reads TGTGCCAGCAGCCAGCCCAGCGGAGCCTACAATGAGCAGTTCTTC.

J is TRBJ2-2 and V is TRBV9; 10 positions match TRBD1. The germline CDR1 and CDR2 sequences are SGDLS and YYNGEE. The CDR3 length is 14 residues. V lost 5 bases and J lost 5; bases outside the gene matches: 3. The CDR3: CASRPGQGTGELFF. CDR3 bases: TGTGCCAGCAGGCCGGGACAGGGGACCGGGGAGCTGTTTTTT.

This chain connects TRBV28 to TRBJ2-1, with TRBD2 matching over 10 bases. The V gene's germline CDR1 is MDHEN and CDR2 SYDVKM. After removal of 6 bases from V and 7 bases from J, the junction contained 9 bases not matched to a gene. CDR3 length: 15 residues. The DNA of the CDR3 is TGTGCCAGCAGACCGTCTAGCGGGAGAGGTAATGAGCAGTTCTTC. Translating gives CASRPSSGRGNEQFF. The whole variable domain, filled in from reference TRBV28 and TRBJ2-1, reads DVKVTQSSRYLVKRTGEKVFLECVQDMDHENMFWYRQDPGLGLRLIYFSYDVKMKEKGDIPEGYSVSREKKERFSLILESASTNQTSMYLCASRPSSGRGNEQFFGPGTRLTVL.

The chain combines TRBV5-4 with TRBJ2-7; 7 bases fit TRBD2. There are 11 residues in the CDR3. Trimming cost V 4 bases and J 6 bases; bases outside gene matches: 1. Germline V CDR1 and CDR2: SGHNT, YYREEE (reference sequence). Here the CDR3 reads CASSGRGEQYF. In nucleotides, the CDR3 is TGTGCCAGCAGCGGGAGGGGCGAGCAGTACTTC.

The chain has TRBV24-1 and TRBJ1-1; TRBD1 matches at 10 bases. The length of the CDR3 is 17 residues. V dropped 3 bases and J dropped 4; count of bases not matched to a gene: 10. The germline CDR1 and CDR2 sequences are KGHDR and SFDVKD. CDR3 nucleotides: TGTGCCACCAGTGATCCGAGACAGGGGGCCGCATGCACTGAAGCTTTCTTT. This encodes CATSDPRQGAACTEAFF.

V and J are TRBV10-3 and TRBJ1-6; a possible D gene is TRBD1 (5 bases). V lost 4 bases and J 5 bases, leaving 6 bases between the germline ends. The V gene's germline CDR1 is ENHRY and CDR2 SYGVKD. The CDR3 totals 13 residues. The CDR3 loop is CAISGGDNSPLHF. The CDR3 bases are TGTGCCATCAGTGGGGGGGATAATTCACCCCTCCACTTT.

This clone was picked up a small number of times. The chain is built from TRBV5-8 and TRBJ2-7; TRBD1 matches at 8 bases. Germline trimming cut 2 bases from V and 3 bases from J; bases unmatched to any gene: 4. The CDR3 contains 14 residues. CDR1 and CDR2 (germline): SGHTS, YDEGEE. CDR3 in DNA: TGTGCCAGCAGCTTCGACAGGGGAGGCTACGAGCAGTACTTC. Its translation is CASSFDRGGYEQYF.

This clone was recorded many times. The chain links TRBV5-4 to TRBJ2-1, with 7 bases lining up with TRBD1. After removal of 4 bases from V and 3 bases from J, the junction contained 4 bases not matched to a gene. The CDR3 contains 14 residues. CDR1 and CDR2 (germline): SGHNT, YYREEE (reference sequence). The CDR3 region is CASSETGSYNEQFF. CDR3 in DNA: TGTGCCAGCAGCGAGACAGGGAGCTACAATGAGCAGTTCTTC.

The chain employs TRBV3-1 (or the pseudogene TRBV3-2) and TRBJ2-3; D is possibly TRBD2 (5 bases). Germline V gene sequence: CDR1 LGHDT, CDR2 YNNKEL (reference sequence). V lost 6 bases and J lost 1, with 11 bases in between. The length of the CDR3 is 14 residues. CDR3 coding DNA: TGTGCCAGCAGGATGGTGGGAGGCACAGATACGCAGTATTTT. Residues: CASRMVGGTDTQYF.

V is TRBV4-2 and J is TRBJ2-1, with TRBD1 as a possible D gene (6 bases). The CDR3 length is 16 residues. The germline V gene has CDR1 LGHNA and CDR2 YNFKEQ. Trimming pared 5 bases from V and 3 bases from J, leaving 17 bases between. In DNA, the CDR3 is TGTGCCAGCAGCGTGGGGGTGGGGGCTCTCTACAATGAGCAGTTCTTC. This codes for CASSVGVGALYNEQFF.

V usage is TRBV29-1 and J usage is TRBJ1-2, with D possibly TRBD1 on 6 matching bases. Per the germline V gene, CDR1 is SQVTM and CDR2 is ANQGSEA. Trimming left V 6 bases short and J 6 bases short, with 17 bases between. CDR3 length: 13 residues. Here the CDR3 reads CSVAPTGFDGYTF. DNA for the CDR3: TGCAGCGTCGCTCCAACAGGGTTTGATGGCTACACCTTC.

In its sample, this clone was seen a few times. This chain joins TRBV7-9 and TRBJ1-6; D call uncertain. This CDR3 spans 14 amino acids. Trimming removed 6 bases from V and 11 bases from J, with 17 bases in between. The germline CDR1 and CDR2 sequences are SEHNR and FQNEAQ (reference sequence). The CDR3 loop is CASSRDSPAAPLHF. CDR3 in DNA: TGTGCCAGCAGTCGAGATTCCCCGGCGGCACCCCTCCACTTT.

The chain links TRBV7-8 to TRBJ2-3, with 13 bases fitting TRBD2. The CDR3 runs 15 residues. The germline V gene encodes CDR1 SGHVS and CDR2 FQNEAQ. Trimming took 4 bases from V and 7 from J; bases not matched to a gene: 5. CDR3 DNA sequence: TGTGCCAGCAGCTCCACTAGCGGGAGGGCATATACGCAGTATTTT. It codes for CASSSTSGRAYTQYF.

The chain recombines TRBV3-1 (or the pseudogene TRBV3-2) with TRBJ2-7; TRBD1 agrees at 11 bases. The germline gives CDR1 LGHDT, CDR2 YNNKEL (reference sequence). The CDR3 covers 15 residues. The junction had 5 bases not matched to a gene; V was cut back by 4 bases and J by 3 bases. The CDR3 reads CASSRGGQGVYEQYF. The CDR3, as DNA: TGTGCCAGCAGCCGTGGGGGACAGGGGGTCTACGAGCAGTACTTC.

Here the CDR3 reads CASSQERRVETDTQYF. DNA for the CDR3: TGTGCCAGCAGCCAAGAGAGGAGGGTAGAGACAGATACGCAGTATTTT. The chain employs TRBV4-2 and TRBJ2-3, with a tentative D call TRBD2 (6 bases). The CDR3 loop spans 16 amino acids. Between the trimmed V and J ends, which lost 0 bases and 3 bases, there was a span of 13 bases. Germline CDR1 is LGHNA and CDR2 is YNFKEQ.

This clone occurred a few times. This chain links TRBV28 with TRBJ1-5, with D possibly being TRBD1 (6 bases). Germline CDR1 reads MDHEN; CDR2 reads SYDVKM. Deletions cut 5 bases from V and 6 bases from J, with 11 bases between. This CDR3 is built from 13 residues. This CDR3 is CASSPGTLQPQHF. Written as DNA, the CDR3 is TGTGCCAGCAGTCCGGGGACACTTCAGCCCCAGCATTTT.

J is TRBJ2-5 and V is TRBV19; 11 nucleotides align to TRBD2. Germline loops: CDR1 LNHDA, CDR2 SQIVND (reference sequence). V was clipped by 4 bases and J by 4 bases; unmatched bases: 5. CDR3 length: 15 residues. In DNA, the CDR3 is TGTGCCAGTAGTAGCACTAGCGGGAGACGAGAGACCCAGTACTTC. This codes for CASSSTSGRRETQYF. The whole variable domain, remainder taken from reference TRBV19 and TRBJ2-5, is DGGITQSPKYLFRKEGQNVTLSCEQNLNHDAMYWYRQDPGQGLRLIYYSQIVNDFQKGDIAEGYSVSREKKESFPLTVTSAQKNPTAFYLCASSSTSGRRETQYFGPGTRLLVL.

V gene TRBV2 combines with J gene TRBJ2-6; TRBD1 matches 7 bases. Germline CDR1 is SNHLY and CDR2 is FYNNEI. V trimming: 5 bases; J trimming: 1 base; junction bases outside the gene matches: 8. The CDR3 has 17 residues. In nucleotides, the CDR3 is TGTGCCAGCAGTAGGGACAGTGCCGCTTCTGGGGCCAACGTCCTGACTTTC. Protein product: CASSRDSAASGANVLTF.

V gene TRBV5-6 combines with J gene TRBJ1-3; D unresolved. V was cut by 0 bases and J by 0 bases, with 10 bases left in between. This CDR3 comprises 16 residues. CDR1 SGHDT and CDR2 YYEEEE come from the germline V gene. For the CDR3, the DNA is TGTGCCAGCAGCTTGGTCGCTCAGTTCTCTGGAAACACCATATATTTT. It is translated as CASSLVAQFSGNTIYF.

The chain uses TRBV19 and TRBJ2-7, with D maybe TRBD1 (6 bases). There are 13 residues in the CDR3. V was cut by 4 bases and J by 2 bases, with 9 bases left in between. Germline assignment: CDR1 LNHDA and CDR2 SQIVND (reference sequence). In nucleotides, the CDR3 is TGTGCCAGTAGTACCCAGGGGACCTACGAGCAGTACTTC. Encoded protein: CASSTQGTYEQYF.

This chain joins TRBV4-3 and TRBJ1-6; D is unresolved. CDR1 is LGHNA, CDR2 YSLEER, per germline. This CDR3 is built from 16 residues. Deletions cut 1 base from V and 4 bases from J, with 11 bases between. CDR3 DNA sequence: TGCGCCAGCAGCCAAGTGCCGGCAGGATATAATTCACCCCTCCACTTT. As protein: CASSQVPAGYNSPLHF.

The sample holds a few counts of this clone. This sequence joins TRBV6-2 or TRBV6-3 and TRBJ1-4; possible D gene TRBD1, 6 bases. V was cut by 0 bases and J by 3 bases, with 11 bases left in between. The germline CDR1 and CDR2 sequences are MNHEY and SVGEGT. The CDR3 consists of 16 residues. The CDR3 sequence is CASSYSIRTANEKLFF. CDR3 DNA sequence: TGTGCCAGCAGTTACTCGATTCGGACAGCTAATGAAAAACTGTTTTTT.

There are a few counts of this clone. CDR3 sequence: CASSEVRQGGGEQYF. CDR3 nucleotides: TGTGCCAGCAGTGAAGTCCGACAGGGTGGAGGCGAGCAGTACTTC. The chain uses TRBV2 and TRBJ2-7; TRBD1 aligns across 7 bases. This CDR3 region has 15 residues. CDR1 is SNHLY, CDR2 FYNNEI, per germline. V shed 1 base, J shed 6 bases, and the junction held 9 bases outside the gene matches.

This clone was detected only a few times. The rearrangement uses TRBV7-9 and TRBJ1-6, with 7 bases identical to TRBD1. With 5 bases clipped from V and 9 bases from J, the junction kept 7 bases outside the gene matches. This CDR3 contains 14 residues. The V gene's germline CDR1 is SEHNR and CDR2 FQNEAQ (reference sequence). The CDR3 DNA follows: TGTGCCAGCAGCCGATCGACAGGGTTTTCACCCCTCCACTTT. Its protein product is CASSRSTGFSPLHF.

This chain joins TRBV5-1 and TRBJ1-4, with TRBD1 identical over 11 bases. CDR1 and CDR2 (germline): SGHRS, YFSETQ. The CDR3 is made up of 14 amino acids. With 4 bases clipped from V and 7 bases from J, the junction kept 3 bases outside the gene matches. CDR3 amino acids: CASSQGTGGEKLFF. The CDR3 nucleotides are TGCGCCAGCAGCCAAGGGACAGGGGGTGAAAAACTGTTTTTT.

J is TRBJ2-5 and V is TRBV3-1 (or the pseudogene TRBV3-2), with 7 bases lining up with TRBD1. The CDR3 spans 11 residues. V lost 2 bases and J lost 9; bases outside the gene matches: 0. Germline CDR1 reads LGHDT; CDR2 reads YNNKEL (reference sequence). CDR3 loop: CASSQRGPQYF. The CDR3 DNA is TGTGCCAGCAGCCAAAGGGGGCCCCAGTACTTC.

The V gene is TRBV7-3, the J gene TRBJ1-5; perhaps TRBD1 as D (6 bases). The CDR3 has 14 amino acids. From germline, CDR1 is SGHTA and CDR2 FQGTGA. Deletions cut 5 bases from V and 4 bases from J, with 12 bases between. The CDR3 region is CASSLHRVNQPQHF. CDR3 sequence (DNA): TGTGCCAGCAGCCTCCACAGGGTTAATCAGCCCCAGCATTTT.

J is TRBJ1-6 and V is TRBV4-3; D not certain. The CDR3 is 14 amino acids. CDR1 LGHNA and CDR2 YSLEER come from the germline V gene. V lost 0 bases and J lost 7, with 7 bases in between. CDR3 coding DNA: TGCGCCAGCAGCCAAGATTCAGTGAATTCACCCCTCCACTTT. This translates into CASSQDSVNSPLHF.

The gene calls are TRBV5-1 and TRBJ1-1, with D unresolved. Germline lookup yields CDR1 SGHRS and CDR2 YFSETQ. With 0 bases removed from V and 5 bases from J, the gap between germline ends came to 17 bases. The CDR3 covers 16 residues. CDR3 bases: TGCGCCAGCAGCTTGGCGGAGGGAGCCCCTGGGACTGAAGCTTTCTTT. Protein product: CASSLAEGAPGTEAFF.

The V call is TRBV6-1, the J call TRBJ1-4; 8 nucleotides match TRBD1. The CDR3 length is 13 residues. V shed 0 bases and J 15 bases; nucleotides not matched to a gene: 6. In germline, CDR1 is MNHNS, CDR2 SASEGT. The CDR3 here is CASSEARTGKVFF. In nucleotides, the CDR3 is TGTGCCAGCAGTGAAGCAAGGACAGGGAAGGTGTTTTTT.

This clone was found a few times. This sequence joins TRBV7-9 and TRBJ2-7; the match to TRBD1 covers 7 bases. The CDR3 loop spans 15 amino acids. CDR1 is SEHNR and CDR2 is FQNEAQ in the germline V gene (reference sequence). V shed 6 bases, J shed 4 bases, and the junction held 12 bases outside the gene matches. The CDR3 region has the DNA TGTGCCAGCAGGGCAGGGACAGAGAGACCGTACGAGCAGTACTTC. Protein product: CASRAGTERPYEQYF.

The rearrangement uses TRBV4-3 and TRBJ2-7; TRBD1 matches at 8 bases. The CDR3 totals 16 residues. CDR1 is LGHNA and CDR2 is YSLEER in the germline V gene. J lost 3 bases, V lost 3 bases, and 10 bases had no gene match. CDR3 DNA sequence: TGCGCCAGCAGCCAGGAAGGAGGACAGGGAGTCTACGAGCAGTACTTC. The encoded protein is CASSQEGGQGVYEQYF.